Listed here are 27 T cell receptor beta chains from one sample, sequenced in a study of blood T cell repertoires in COVID-19. Assay: immunoSEQ multiplex PCR; the TCRdb copy retains only in-frame clones and omits some. The sample records fewer than 85,000 clones, roughly 80% being singletons. The sequencing input was peripheral blood. The source is a man between 65 and 85 years old with COVID-19, enrolled during active disease.

Only one count was recorded for this clone. This chain connects TRBV5-1 to TRBJ1-1, with D tentatively TRBD1 (5 bases). Germline CDR1 is SGHRS and CDR2 is YFSETQ. The V and J ends lost 3 bases and 0 bases respectively, with 12 bases between them. This CDR3 has 15 amino acids. This chain's CDR3 is CASSSPGRLNTEAFF. In DNA, the CDR3 is TGCGCCAGCAGCTCCCCAGGGAGGCTGAACACTGAAGCTTTCTTT.

The rearrangement uses TRBV29-1 and TRBJ2-5; D call uncertain. The CDR3 has 14 amino acids. Germline values: CDR1 SQVTM, CDR2 ANQGSEA. V was trimmed by 0 bases and J by 7 bases, leaving 15 bases between them. The CDR3 region is CSVEDHQQLGTQYF. CDR3 DNA sequence: TGCAGCGTTGAAGATCACCAACAGTTAGGGACCCAGTACTTC.

The genes are TRBV7-9 and TRBJ2-2, with 9 positions matching TRBD2. V was clipped by 3 bases and J by 4 bases; unmatched bases: 9. CDR3 size: 17 residues. From germline, CDR1 is SEHNR and CDR2 FQNEAQ (reference sequence). The CDR3 region has the DNA TGTGCCAGCAGCTTCCCACTAGCGGGTGTTTTCACCGGGGAGCTGTTTTTT. The encoded protein is CASSFPLAGVFTGELFF.

This chain uses TRBV6-6 with TRBJ2-7, with D tentatively TRBD1 (6 bases). V was shortened by 5 bases and J by 0 bases, with 11 bases between the two germline ends. The CDR3 has 14 residues. Germline V CDR1 and CDR2: MNHNY, SVGAGI (reference sequence). The CDR3 here is CASSTDRSSYEQYF. CDR3 in DNA: TGTGCCAGCAGTACGGACAGAAGCTCCTACGAGCAGTACTTC.

This clone showed up just a few times. The chain carries TRBV7-2 and TRBJ2-2; the D gene is possibly TRBD2 (6 bases). The germline V gene encodes CDR1 SGHTA and CDR2 FQGNSA. V lost 5 bases, J lost 5 bases, and 12 bases lay in between. The CDR3 totals 14 residues. In DNA form, the CDR3 reads TGTGCCAGCAGCGACGGACTAAGGACCGGGGAGCTGTTTTTT. Protein: CASSDGLRTGELFF.

This chain uses TRBV10-3 with TRBJ2-7; D gene ambiguous. Germline CDR1 and CDR2: ENHRY and SYGVKD. The CDR3 runs 11 residues. V was cut by 6 bases and J by 3 bases, with 6 bases left in between. The chain's CDR3 is CAIRQNYEQYF. CDR3 in DNA: TGTGCCATCAGACAAAACTACGAGCAGTACTTC.

This CDR3 is CASSSDRGLGAKNIQYF. In nucleotides, the CDR3 is TGTGCCAGCAGTTCGGACAGGGGGCTGGGGGCCAAAAACATTCAGTACTTC. This chain uses TRBV5-4 with TRBJ2-4; 11 bases map to TRBD1. The CDR3 has 17 residues. V lost 5 bases and J lost 1; bases outside the gene matches: 8. The germline gives CDR1 SGHNT, CDR2 YYREEE (reference sequence).

The gene calls are TRBV4-1 and TRBJ2-3; perhaps TRBD1 as D (6 bases). The germline V gene encodes CDR1 MGHRA and CDR2 YSYEKL. The length of the CDR3 is 17 residues. With 4 bases removed from V and 0 bases from J, the gap between germline ends came to 17 bases. The CDR3 nucleotides read TGCGCCAGCAGCCCCAGGGGCCACCGACTAAGCACAGATACGCAGTATTTT. Translation gives CASSPRGHRLSTDTQYF.

The chain recombines TRBV5-1 with TRBJ1-3; a weak D match, TRBD1 (5 bases). The CDR3 consists of 15 residues. CDR1 SGHRS and CDR2 YFSETQ come from the germline V gene. V was clipped by 1 base and J by 2 bases, with 10 bases between them. For the CDR3, the DNA is TGCGCCAGCAGCTTGTCGAACAGGCCTGGAAACACCATATATTTT. Its protein product is CASSLSNRPGNTIYF.

The chain couples TRBV28 to TRBJ2-7; 8 bases align to TRBD2. The CDR3 runs to 17 residues. Trimming took 3 bases from V and 5 from J; bases not matched to a gene: 15. Germline CDR1 is MDHEN and CDR2 is SYDVKM. The CDR3 sequence: CASSFGSPSGSWDEQYF. The CDR3 DNA sequence: TGTGCCAGCAGTTTTGGCTCCCCCAGCGGGAGTTGGGACGAGCAGTACTTC.

The chain employs TRBV7-3 and TRBJ2-2; 8 bases are a match to TRBD2. CDR1 is SGHTA and CDR2 is FQGTGA in the germline V gene. This CDR3 comprises 16 residues. Trimming removed 5 bases from V and 5 bases from J; junction bases left unmatched: 10. The CDR3 nucleotides read TGTGCCAGCAGCCCCAGGACTAGCCGGGGGACCGGGGAGCTGTTTTTT. Protein product: CASSPRTSRGTGELFF. The complete variable domain, with remaining parts taken from reference TRBV7-3 and TRBJ2-2, reads GAGVSQTPSNKVTEKGKYVELRCDPISGHTALYWYRQSLGQGPEFLIYFQGTGAADDSGLPNDRFFAVRPEGSVSTLKIQRTERGDSAVYLCASSPRTSRGTGELFFGEGSRLTVL.

V gene TRBV7-2 combines with J gene TRBJ2-7; TRBD2 matches 10 bases. In germline, CDR1 is SGHTA, CDR2 FQGNSA. The CDR3 is 15 amino acids. The ends lost 4 bases at V and 0 bases at J; junction bases unmatched: 3. CDR3 DNA: TGTGCCAGCAGCTCCCGGACTAGCGGCTCCTACGAGCAGTACTTC. The encoded protein is CASSSRTSGSYEQYF.

The CDR3 sequence is CASSPTNNSPLHF. CDR3 DNA sequence: TGTGCCAGCAGCCCTACGAATAATTCACCCCTCCACTTT. The V gene is TRBV11-2, the J gene TRBJ1-6; D is uncertain. V lost 5 bases and J 5 bases, leaving 7 bases between the germline ends. The CDR3 runs to 13 residues. CDR1 and CDR2 (germline): SGHAT, FQNNGV.

Only a few counts were recorded for this clone. The chain couples TRBV4-3 to TRBJ2-7, with 10 bases that match TRBD2. The germline CDR1 and CDR2 sequences are LGHNA and YSLEER. With 0 bases clipped from V and 2 bases from J, the junction kept 10 bases outside the gene matches. The CDR3 runs 18 residues. CDR3 sequence (DNA): TGCGCCAGCAGCCAAGAGGGGAAGGGGCTAGCGGGGGCCTACGAGCAGTACTTC. Its translation is CASSQEGKGLAGAYEQYF.

This chain joins TRBV27 and TRBJ1-2; D not resolved. This CDR3 has 14 amino acids. Germline CDR1 reads MNHEY; CDR2 reads SMNVEV (reference sequence). Trimming removed 8 bases from V and 8 bases from J, with 21 bases in between. The DNA of the CDR3 is TGTGCCAGCTCGAGGGCGTCGGGTCAAGGGGGCTACACCTTC. This gives the protein CASSRASGQGGYTF.

J is TRBJ1-3 and V is TRBV18; 8 bases align to TRBD1. Trimming took 2 bases from V and 0 from J; bases not matched to a gene: 3. Per germline, CDR1 KGHSH and CDR2 LQKENI. The CDR3 covers 16 residues. CDR3 sequence (DNA): TGTGCCAGCTCACCAGTACAGGGGGGCTCTGGAAACACCATATATTTT. Amino acids: CASSPVQGGSGNTIYF.

V gene TRBV6-5 combines with J gene TRBJ2-1; 10 bases fit TRBD2. V lost 2 bases and J lost 2; bases outside the gene matches: 3. The CDR3 is made up of 16 amino acids. Germline CDR1 reads MNHEY; CDR2 reads SVGAGI. DNA of the CDR3: TGTGCCAGCAGTTACCCGAGCGGGAGGGCCTACAATGAGCAGTTCTTC. Translated: CASSYPSGRAYNEQFF.

The chain recombines TRBV27 with TRBJ1-2; D call uncertain. The CDR3 consists of 13 residues. The germline V and J ends were trimmed by 3 bases and 5 bases, with 10 bases remaining between them. Germline V lookup: CDR1 MNHEY, CDR2 SMNVEV (reference sequence). In DNA form, the CDR3 reads TGTGCCAGCAGTTTGTCCGGGAGATATGGCTACACCTTC. Amino acids: CASSLSGRYGYTF.

The chain joins TRBV28 to TRBJ2-3; possible D gene TRBD1, 5 bases. CDR1 and CDR2 (germline): MDHEN, SYDVKM. The CDR3 runs 14 residues. Between the trimmed V and J ends, which lost 5 bases and 6 bases, there was a span of 15 bases. CDR3 protein: CASSPGIQRDTQYF. CDR3 bases: TGTGCCAGCAGTCCAGGGATTCAAAGGGATACGCAGTATTTT.

The CDR3 loop is CASSLLAGSIEQYF. The CDR3 nucleotides are TGTGCCAGCAGTTTATTGGCAGGGTCCATCGAGCAGTACTTC. The gene calls are TRBV28 and TRBJ2-7; a possible D gene is TRBD1 (5 bases). This CDR3 is 14 amino acids long. Trimming shortened V by 1 base and J by 6 bases, and 13 bases separated the two germline ends. CDR1 is MDHEN, CDR2 SYDVKM, per germline.

The chain links TRBV5-4 to TRBJ2-6; 8 positions agree with TRBD1. The V gene end was trimmed by 0 bases and the J gene end by 2 bases; junction bases not matched to a gene: 7. CDR3 length: 18 residues. Germline CDR1 is SGHNT and CDR2 is YYREEE (reference sequence). CDR3 protein: CASSLVGRGPAGANVLTF. In DNA form, the CDR3 reads TGTGCCAGCAGCTTGGTAGGCAGGGGGCCGGCTGGGGCCAACGTCCTGACTTTC.

J is TRBJ2-7 and V is TRBV5-4, with D unresolved. The ends were cut back, 0 bases at V and 0 bases at J, with 10 bases in the middle. The germline V gene encodes CDR1 SGHNT and CDR2 YYREEE (reference sequence). CDR3 length: 15 amino acids. The CDR3 loop is CASSLAGDSSYEQYF. CDR3 coding DNA: TGTGCCAGCAGCTTGGCAGGCGATAGCTCCTACGAGCAGTACTTC.

J is TRBJ1-5 and V is TRBV19; D is unclear. V dropped 5 bases and J dropped 6 bases, with 8 bases sitting between them. Germline V gives CDR1 LNHDA, CDR2 SQIVND (reference sequence). The length of the CDR3 is 12 residues. The CDR3 reads CASSLGSQPQHF. DNA of the CDR3: TGTGCCAGTAGTCTAGGGAGTCAGCCCCAGCATTTT.

This clone was picked up a small number of times. This rearrangement joins TRBV7-9 to TRBJ1-3, with D maybe TRBD1 (5 bases). Germline V gene lookup returns CDR1 SEHNR and CDR2 FQNEAQ (reference sequence). This CDR3 spans 17 amino acids. V shed 3 bases and J shed 0 bases, with 15 bases lying between them. In nucleotides, the CDR3 is TGTGCCAGCAGCTTTCCTGTGACAGTTCACTCTGGAAACACCATATATTTT. Its protein is CASSFPVTVHSGNTIYF.

The J gene is TRBJ1-5, the V gene TRBV28; D gene unclear. Germline lookup yields CDR1 MDHEN and CDR2 SYDVKM. V lost 7 bases, J lost 13 bases, and 14 bases lay in between. This CDR3 is 11 amino acids long. CDR3 in amino acids: CASTLEGRQHF. The DNA of the CDR3 is TGTGCCAGCACCCTAGAGGGCAGGCAGCATTTT.

Only one count was recorded for this clone. This chain links TRBV6-5 with TRBJ2-3; 7 bases fit TRBD1. The germline V gene has CDR1 MNHEY and CDR2 SVGAGI. The V gene end was trimmed by 2 bases and the J gene end by 6 bases; junction bases not matched to a gene: 11. The CDR3 has 16 amino acids. As DNA, the CDR3 is TGTGCCAGCAGTTACGTCGGAACAGGGGTAATCGATACGCAGTATTTT. Residues: CASSYVGTGVIDTQYF.

The chain recombines TRBV28 with TRBJ2-1; 9 bases align to TRBD1. The CDR3 consists of 13 residues. The germline gives CDR1 MDHEN, CDR2 SYDVKM. Trimming removed 4 bases from V and 9 bases from J; junction bases left unmatched: 4. This CDR3 reads CASSSGQGGEQFF. CDR3 coding DNA: TGTGCCAGCAGTTCGGGACAGGGTGGTGAGCAGTTCTTC.